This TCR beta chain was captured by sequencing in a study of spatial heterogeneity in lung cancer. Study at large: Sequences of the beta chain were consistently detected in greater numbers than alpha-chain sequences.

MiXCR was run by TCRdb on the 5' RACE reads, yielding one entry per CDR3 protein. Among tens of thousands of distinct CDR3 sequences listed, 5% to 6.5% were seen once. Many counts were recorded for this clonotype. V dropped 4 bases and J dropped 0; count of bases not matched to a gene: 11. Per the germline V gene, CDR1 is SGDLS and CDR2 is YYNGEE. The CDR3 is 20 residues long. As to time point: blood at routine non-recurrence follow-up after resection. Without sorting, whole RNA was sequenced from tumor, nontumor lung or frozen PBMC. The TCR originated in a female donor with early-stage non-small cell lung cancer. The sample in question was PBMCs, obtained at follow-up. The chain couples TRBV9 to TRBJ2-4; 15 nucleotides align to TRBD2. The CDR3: CASSPTGLAGGNLAKNIQYF. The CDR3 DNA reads TGTGCCAGCAGCCCGACGGGACTAGCGGGAGGAAACCTAGCCAAAAACATTCAGTACTTC. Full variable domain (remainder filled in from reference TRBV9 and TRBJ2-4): DSGVTQTPKHLITATGQRVTLRCSPRSGDLSVYWYQQSLDQGLQFLIQYYNGEERAKGNILERFSAQQFPDLHSELNLSSLELGDSALYFCASSPTGLAGGNLAKNIQYFGAGTRLSVL.